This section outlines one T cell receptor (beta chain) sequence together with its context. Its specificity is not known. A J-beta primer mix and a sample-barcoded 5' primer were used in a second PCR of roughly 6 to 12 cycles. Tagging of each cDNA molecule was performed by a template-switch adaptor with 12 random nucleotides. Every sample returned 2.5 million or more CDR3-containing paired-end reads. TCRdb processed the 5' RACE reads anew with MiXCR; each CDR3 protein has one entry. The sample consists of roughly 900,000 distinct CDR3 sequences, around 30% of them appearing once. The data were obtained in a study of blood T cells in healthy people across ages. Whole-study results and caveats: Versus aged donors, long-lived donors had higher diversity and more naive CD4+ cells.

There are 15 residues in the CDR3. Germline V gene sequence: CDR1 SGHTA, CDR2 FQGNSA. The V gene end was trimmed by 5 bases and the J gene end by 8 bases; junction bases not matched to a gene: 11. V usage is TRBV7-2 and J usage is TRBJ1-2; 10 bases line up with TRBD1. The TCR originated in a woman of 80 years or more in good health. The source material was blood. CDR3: CASSITRDRGEGYTF. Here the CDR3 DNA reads TGTGCCAGCAGCATTACCCGGGACAGGGGAGAGGGCTACACCTTC.